This entry concerns a single T cell receptor beta chain. Its recognized antigen is unknown. No qualities accompany the bases; no much larger clone lies one base away. From the germline V gene (reference sequence), CDR1 is LGHDT and CDR2 is YNNKEL. From its cysteine to its phenylalanine, the CDR3 spans 16 amino acids. Solely the CDR3 DNA is kept, with 48 bases framed from the first base. Clipping removes 0 bases from V and 3 bases from J, with 6 as the unmatched junction base count. The data derive from a study of blood T cell repertoires in COVID-19 (dated by TCRdb to 2019 to 2021). For the study in its entirety: The collaborator samples originated in the United States, Italy and Spain and spanned the acute and convalescent phases of COVID-19. Samples were obtained from the ongoing ImmuneRACE study (first 160 participants) and from approximately 1,200 subjects provided by 6 global collaborators. The repertoires were released in a freely available public database meant as a resource for research on the immune response to SARS-CoV-2. Deeply sampled blood TCRbeta repertoires from subjects exposed to, actively infected with, or recovered from COVID-19 were included in the dataset. Where available, HLA class I and class II types were taken from metadata supplied by the sample provider and were not determined by assay-based typing. The material from the prospective study consisted of cDNA or gDNA derived from T cells, B-cell-depleted T cells, or PBMCs. The sample metadata nearly always contained a de-identified subject ID, COVID-19 status, age in years and sex. Findings and caveats that apply to the study as a whole: The amount of clinical and demographic metadata varied by source and participant and was provided uncurated.

Whole blood was collected in K2EDTA tubes by collaborating institutions according to the institutions' own protocols. For TCRbeta analysis, collaborator samples were shipped as frozen whole blood, as isolated PBMCs, or as DNA extracted from either sample type. The immunoSEQ Assay, a bias-controlled multiplex PCR, was used to amplify TCRbeta CDR3 regions from genomic DNA. Concerning the study's data processing: Nucleated cell counts per sample were estimated from amplification of reference gene primers within the assay. To quantify the absolute abundance of each unique TCRbeta CDR3 rearrangement, sequence reads were collapsed and filtered. For each sample, productive Simpson clonality was calculated as the square root of Simpson's diversity index over productive rearrangements. As stored in TCRdb, this immuneACCESS dataset retains in-frame rearrangements with V and J assigned. A fraction of the clones does not appear; measured against another copy, unresolved V genes explain less than half of the discrepancy, and the remainder lacks a known reason. D and trimming were read from the DNA, whereas the V and J calls and clone size are those reported in that table. The table for this sample lists 200,000 to 300,000 clones; 84% of them were counted only once. 4.2% of the sample is in the top ten clones.

What was sequenced was peripheral blood. The receptor comes from a man aged 55 to 70 with acute or convalescent COVID-19. The receptor chain draws on TRBV3-1 (or the pseudogene TRBV3-2) and TRBJ2-3; 7 of the junction bases match TRBD2. The CDR3 sequence is CASSQDRGGRTDTQYF. The base sequence is TGTGCCAGCAGCCAAGATCGAGGCGGGAGAACAGATACGCAGTATTTT.